A selection of T cell receptor beta chains follows, all from one sample in a study of OX40 agonist ivuxolimab in advanced cancers. Measured with immunoSEQ multiplex PCR; TCRdb has only the in-frame clones, and not every one. The data hold 55,000 to 70,000 clones, with about four fifths observed a single time. The sample was CD4+ or CD8+ T cells sorted from blood, taken in a trial of the OX40 agonist ivuxolimab. These receptors all stem from an adult with an advanced solid tumor such as melanoma, head and neck, liver or kidney cancer. Each CDR3 is given with its conserved first and last residue. The D gene is left open where the match is weak. Only part of the rows carry a size: once, few, many, or a class if the clone is expanded.

v_gene	d_gene	abundance	j_gene	CDR3nt	CDR3aa
TRBV6-5	NA	NA	TRBJ2-7	TGTGCCAGCAGTCCCCTCTTAGAGGCGGACGAGCAGTACTTC	CASSPLLEADEQYF
TRBV10-1	TRBD1	NA	TRBJ2-7	TGCGCCAGCAGTGAGAGTGGGACAGGGGTGATCGAGCAGTACTTC	CASSESGTGVIEQYF
TRBV5-5	TRBD2	NA	TRBJ2-5	TGTGCCAGCAGCTTGTCTAGCGGGGGATACCAAGAGACCCAGTACTTC	CASSLSSGGYQETQYF
TRBV7-2	NA	NA	TRBJ1-1	TGTGCCAGCAGCTCCGGGGGGAACAGGGTTGCTTTCTTT	CASSSGGNRVAFF
TRBV7-3	NA	NA	TRBJ1-1	TGTGCCAGCAGCTTAACAGGGGGCACTGAAGCTTTCTTT	CASSLTGGTEAFF
TRBV27	NA	NA	TRBJ2-7	TGTGCCAGCAGTTCCAGGCCTGATATGGGGCAGTACTTC	CASSSRPDMGQYF
TRBV6-1	NA	once	TRBJ1-5	TGTGCCAGCAGTGCCGGGACGGATAGCAATCAGCCCCAGCATTTT	CASSAGTDSNQPQHF
TRBV28	TRBD2	NA	TRBJ2-5	TGTGCCAGCAGTTTCGGACTAGCGGGACAGTACTTC	CASSFGLAGQYF
TRBV6-5	TRBD1	NA	TRBJ1-5	TGTGCCAGCAGCCAGACAGGGAATAGCAATCAGCCCCAGCATTTT	CASSQTGNSNQPQHF
TRBV25-1	NA	NA	TRBJ2-7	TGTGCCAGCAGTCCCAGCAGATCTGTCTGGGAGCAGTACTTC	CASSPSRSVWEQYF
TRBV13	NA	NA	TRBJ2-7	TGTGCCAGCAGGGGGAGCGGGCCATTCTCCTACGAGCAGTACTTC	CASRGSGPFSYEQYF
TRBV7-2	TRBD2	few	TRBJ2-7	TGTGCCAGCAGCTTAGCAGCGGGGGTTTGGTACGAGCAGTACTTC	CASSLAAGVWYEQYF